Listed here are 25 T cell receptor beta chains from one sample, sequenced in a study of type 1 regulatory T cells. Study conclusions and caveats: Tr1 cells had a more restricted TCR repertoire than non-Tr1 cells.

TCRdb recomputed calls from the reads with MiXCR, one row per CDR3 protein. Of some 71,000 distinct CDR3 sequences in the sample, less than 25% were seen once. Their specific antigens are unknown. The sequenced sample consisted of cultured type 1 regulatory T (Tr1) cells, either the whole culture or a sorted fraction (not recorded which). The receptors stem from a human donor in good health.

The rearrangement joins TRBV5-1 to TRBJ2-7; the D is unclear. CDR3 length: 14 amino acids. Deletions cut 1 base from V and 1 base from J, with 9 bases between. Germline CDR1 reads SGHRS; CDR2 reads YFSETQ. CDR3 coding DNA: TGCGCCAGCAGCTTGACCGAGAGTTCCTACGAGCAGTACTTC. This encodes CASSLTESSYEQYF.

This clonotype was seen ten or more times. The rearrangement links TRBV20-1 to TRBJ2-2; D remains unclear. Germline lookup yields CDR1 DFQATT and CDR2 SNEGSKA (reference sequence). The CDR3 loop spans 15 amino acids. V gave up 3 bases and J gave up 5 bases, with 16 bases separating them. CDR3 loop: CSASKSSLKTGELFF. The CDR3 DNA sequence: TGCAGTGCTAGCAAATCGTCCCTTAAAACCGGGGAGCTGTTTTTT.

This clonotype came up many times. The genes are TRBV10-3 and TRBJ1-4; 7 bases are shared with TRBD1. This CDR3 has 15 residues. J gave up 3 bases and V 3 bases, and 4 bases lay outside the gene matches. Germline values: CDR1 ENHRY, CDR2 SYGVKD. CDR3 sequence (DNA): TGTGCCATCAGTGAAGGGACAGCCTCTAATGAAAAACTGTTTTTT. Amino acids: CAISEGTASNEKLFF.

The chain recombines TRBV20-1 with TRBJ2-5; D is unclear. Trimming left V 1 base short and J 4 bases short, with 16 bases between. The CDR3 sequence is 15 residues long. CDR1 is DFQATT and CDR2 is SNEGSKA in the germline V gene (reference sequence). The CDR3 DNA follows: TGCAGTGCTAGAGCCGTTGGGCGAAAAACAGAGACCCAGTACTTC. It yields the protein CSARAVGRKTETQYF.

This chain joins TRBV20-1 and TRBJ1-1; D is uncertain. Germline CDR1 DFQATT, CDR2 SNEGSKA (reference sequence). This CDR3 has 14 residues. Between the trimmed V and J ends, which lost 2 bases and 3 bases, there was a span of 13 bases. CDR3 coding DNA: TGCAGTGCTAGATCCCCCCCAGGCTACACTGAAGCTTTCTTT. Its translation is CSARSPPGYTEAFF.

V and J are TRBV9 and TRBJ2-3; TRBD1 is a possible D gene (6 bases). V shed 6 bases and J shed 3 bases, with 14 bases lying between them. Germline V gene lookup returns CDR1 SGDLS and CDR2 YYNGEE. CDR3 length equals 14 residues. The chain's CDR3 is CASTPTGTTDTQYF. CDR3 nucleotides: TGTGCCAGCACCCCGACAGGAACTACAGATACGCAGTATTTT.

The sample holds a few counts of this clonotype. The V gene is TRBV12-3 or TRBV12-4, the J gene TRBJ2-3; D possibly corresponds to TRBD2 (5 bases). The germline V and J ends were trimmed by 3 bases and 6 bases, with 16 bases remaining between them. The CDR3 is 15 residues long. The CDR3 DNA follows: TGTGCCAGCAGTTTCCGTGGCAACGGCGGGGATACGCAGTATTTT. Translating gives CASSFRGNGGDTQYF.

This clonotype was seen a handful of times. V and J are TRBV7-2 and TRBJ1-1; D is unclear. Trimming stripped 1 base from V and 3 bases from J, with 12 bases between. The germline V gene has CDR1 SGHTA and CDR2 FQGNSA. The CDR3 spans 15 residues. DNA for the CDR3: TGTGCCAGCAGCTTAGAAGTTACGCCTTACACTGAAGCTTTCTTT. Encoded protein: CASSLEVTPYTEAFF.

This clonotype appeared a few times. The J gene is TRBJ2-2, the V gene TRBV27; D remains ambiguous. The CDR3 loop spans 13 amino acids. CDR1 is MNHEY and CDR2 is SMNVEV in the germline V gene (reference sequence). Trimming removed 2 bases from V and 2 bases from J, with 3 bases in between. The CDR3 coding sequence is TGTGCCAGCAGTTTAACCAACACCGGGGAGCTGTTTTTT. Its translation: CASSLTNTGELFF.

The J gene is TRBJ1-2, the V gene TRBV6-5; maybe TRBD1 (6 bases). Trimming took off 5 bases at V and 4 bases at J, with 11 bases between the two ends. The CDR3 is 13 amino acids. CDR1 MNHEY and CDR2 SVGAGI come from the germline V gene. CDR3 nucleotides: TGTGCCAGCAGTGAGGACAGCTTCTATGGCTACACCTTC. It codes for CASSEDSFYGYTF.

CDR3 region: CASSFGRTNTEAFF. CDR3 coding DNA: TGTGCCAGCAGTTTTGGACGGACCAACACTGAAGCTTTCTTT. The chain couples TRBV12-3 or TRBV12-4 to TRBJ1-1; unclear D gene. The CDR3 has 14 residues. The V end was cut by 3 bases, the J end by 2 bases, with 10 bases between.

The V and J genes are TRBV3-1 and TRBJ2-1; 7 bases are shared with TRBD1. The ends lost 4 bases at V and 3 bases at J; junction bases unmatched: 3. The CDR3 has 14 residues. Germline V gene sequence: CDR1 LGHDT, CDR2 YNNKEL (reference sequence). In nucleotides, the CDR3 is TGTGCCAGCAGCCGGGGGACAGACTACAATGAGCAGTTCTTC. This translates into CASSRGTDYNEQFF.

This clonotype has a count of ten or more. The V and J genes are TRBV15 and TRBJ2-2; 12 nucleotides agree with TRBD2. The V and J ends lost 0 bases and 4 bases, in that order; junction bases with no gene match: 0. The CDR3 is 16 amino acids. Germline V lookup: CDR1 LNHNV, CDR2 YYDKDF (reference sequence). Written as DNA, the CDR3 is TGTGCCACCAGCAGAGAACTAGCGGGAGGCACCGGGGAGCTGTTTTTT. Amino acids: CATSRELAGGTGELFF. The entire variable domain, with the rest obtained from reference TRBV15 and TRBJ2-2, is as follows: DAMVIQNPRYQVTQFGKPVTLSCSQTLNHNVMYWYQQKSSQAPKLLFHYYDKDFNNEADTPDNFQSRRPNTSFCFLDIRSPGLGDTAMYLCATSRELAGGTGELFFGEGSRLTVL.

A few counts support this clonotype. This chain uses TRBV20-1 with TRBJ2-3, with a possible D match to TRBD2 (5 bases). Trimming took off 5 bases at V and 2 bases at J, with 20 bases between the two ends. Germline V lookup: CDR1 DFQATT, CDR2 SNEGSKA (reference sequence). The CDR3 covers 16 residues. The CDR3 here is CSALWTKRKTTDTQYF. For the CDR3, the DNA is TGCAGTGCTCTTTGGACGAAGCGGAAGACCACAGATACGCAGTATTTT.

This chain connects TRBV3-1 to TRBJ1-2, with 9 positions matching TRBD1. V lost 1 base to trimming and J lost 2 bases; unmatched junction nucleotides: 5. Germline V gene sequence: CDR1 LGHDT, CDR2 YNNKEL (reference sequence). The CDR3 spans 16 residues. This CDR3 is CASSQVRQGGNYGYTF. The DNA for the CDR3 is TGTGCCAGCAGCCAAGTGAGACAGGGGGGCAACTATGGCTACACCTTC.

This clonotype was counted only a few times. V is TRBV28 and J is TRBJ2-1; TRBD1 might be the D (6 bases). The CDR3 runs to 11 residues. Germline assignment: CDR1 MDHEN and CDR2 SYDVKM. The ends were cut back, 9 bases at V and 10 bases at J, with 13 bases in the middle. The CDR3 DNA reads as TGTGCCAGTAACAGGGATTTAGAGCAGTTCTTC. Translating gives CASNRDLEQFF.

This clonotype ranks as medium-sized. The chain employs TRBV4-3 and TRBJ2-1, with 7 bases fitting TRBD2. The CDR3 is 15 residues long. Per germline, CDR1 LGHNA and CDR2 YSLEER. With 0 bases clipped from V and 4 bases from J, the junction kept 3 bases outside the gene matches. The CDR3 region has the DNA TGCGCCAGCAGCCAAGACCAAGCGGGGTACAATGAGCAGTTCTTC. Protein sequence: CASSQDQAGYNEQFF.

This clonotype was seen many times. This chain joins TRBV5-5 and TRBJ1-2, with D unresolved. The CDR3 covers 14 residues. V lost 0 bases and J lost 4, with 10 bases in between. Per the germline V gene, CDR1 is SGHKS and CDR2 is YYEKEE (reference sequence). As DNA, the CDR3 is TGTGCCAGCAGCTTGGTAGCAGATTTCTATGGCTACACCTTC. Translating gives CASSLVADFYGYTF.

The gene calls are TRBV7-9 and TRBJ1-6, with D possibly being TRBD1 (6 bases). Germline CDR1 is SEHNR and CDR2 is FQNEAQ (reference sequence). The V end was cut by 8 bases, the J end by 0 bases, with 14 bases between. This CDR3 region has 16 residues. The CDR3 protein is CASAGAASSYNSPLHF. DNA for the CDR3: TGTGCCAGCGCGGGGGCGGCAAGCTCCTATAATTCACCCCTCCACTTT.

This sequence joins TRBV25-1 and TRBJ2-3, with TRBD2 matching over 7 bases. After removal of 5 bases from V and 6 bases from J, the junction contained 8 bases not matched to a gene. CDR3 length: 14 amino acids. CDR1 is MGHDK, CDR2 SYGVNS, per germline. The DNA for the CDR3 is TGTGCCAGCAGTTTTTCGGCGGGAGTGGATACGCAGTATTTT. Its translation is CASSFSAGVDTQYF.

This chain uses TRBV28 with TRBJ1-5, with no clear D. V was cut by 2 bases and J by 3 bases, with 8 bases left in between. CDR3 length: 14 amino acids. The V gene's germline CDR1 is MDHEN and CDR2 SYDVKM. CDR3 bases: TGTGCCAGCAGTTTACCGCAGCCCAATCAGCCCCAGCATTTT. Translation gives CASSLPQPNQPQHF.

V gene TRBV24-1 combines with J gene TRBJ1-1; D might be TRBD1 (5 bases). Trimming took off 8 bases at V and 7 bases at J, with 13 bases between the two ends. Germline loops: CDR1 KGHDR, CDR2 SFDVKD. The CDR3 is 12 residues long. The CDR3 DNA is TGTGCCACCAAATCGACAGATCGTGAAGCTTTCTTT. The encoded protein is CATKSTDREAFF.

This clonotype was seen ten or more times. V and J are TRBV7-3 and TRBJ2-1, with D maybe TRBD2 (5 bases). The CDR3 runs 13 residues. Per germline, CDR1 SGHTA and CDR2 FQGTGA. The ends were cut back, 5 bases at V and 12 bases at J, with 17 bases in the middle. Here the CDR3 reads CASSPSLEGGQFF. CDR3 bases: TGTGCCAGCAGCCCATCACTAGAAGGTGGGCAGTTCTTC.

As concerns this clonotype: It may be a read error: a sequence one base away is much more abundant. V is TRBV20-1 and J is TRBJ2-1; unclear D gene. The CDR3 is 11 amino acids. Germline CDR1 reads DFQATT; CDR2 reads SNEGSKA (reference sequence). CDR3 region: CCAKNGNEQFF. The CDR3 region has the DNA TGCTGTGCTAAGAATGGAAATGAGCAGTTCTTC.

This clonotype was seen a few times. The J gene is TRBJ2-7, the V gene TRBV12-3 or TRBV12-4; D is possibly TRBD2 (6 bases). The CDR3 covers 18 residues. V dropped 0 bases and J dropped 2 bases, with 20 bases sitting between them. CDR3 in amino acids: CASSLALMVGGNTYEQYF. The CDR3 DNA reads as TGTGCCAGCAGTTTAGCGCTAATGGTGGGGGGTAATACCTACGAGCAGTACTTC.